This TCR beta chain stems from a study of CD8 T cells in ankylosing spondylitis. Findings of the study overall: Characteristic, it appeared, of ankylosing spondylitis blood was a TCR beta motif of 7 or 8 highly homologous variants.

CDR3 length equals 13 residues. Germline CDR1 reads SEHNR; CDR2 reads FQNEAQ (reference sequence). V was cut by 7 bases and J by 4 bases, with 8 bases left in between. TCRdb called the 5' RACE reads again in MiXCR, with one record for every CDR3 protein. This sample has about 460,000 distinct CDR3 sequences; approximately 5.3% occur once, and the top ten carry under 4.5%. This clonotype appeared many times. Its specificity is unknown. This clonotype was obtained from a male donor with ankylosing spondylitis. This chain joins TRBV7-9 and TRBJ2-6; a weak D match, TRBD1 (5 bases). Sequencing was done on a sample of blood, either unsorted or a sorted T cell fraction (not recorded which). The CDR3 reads CASKGQGANVLTF. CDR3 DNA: TGTGCCAGCAAGGGGCAAGGGGCCAACGTCCTGACTTTC.